This passage covers 6 T cell receptor beta chains from one sample sequenced in a study of cytomegalovirus exposure and HLA in healthy donors. Amplification used 60 Vbeta primers and 13 Jbeta primers. Sequenced by immunoSEQ multiplex PCR; TCRdb stores in-frame clones only, minus some. This sample yields about 220,000 clones, of which approximately 88% are seen a single time; under 0.85% belongs to the top ten. Sequencing was performed on PBMCs. Receptors originate from a boy younger than 10 in good health and CMV-seronegative.

This chain connects TRBV5-6 to TRBJ1-4; 7 bases map to TRBD1. Germline V CDR1 and CDR2: SGHDT, YYEEEE. The V segment lost 4 bases and the J segment 5 bases; nucleotides outside the gene matches: 11. The CDR3 has 16 amino acids. CDR3 amino acids: CASSKSVETGNEKLFF. CDR3 nucleotide sequence: TGTGCCAGCAGCAAGTCGGTGGAGACAGGGAATGAAAAACTGTTTTTT.

This chain joins TRBV11-2 and TRBJ2-7; TRBD1 agrees at 7 bases. The CDR3 extends over 19 amino acids. The junction had 18 bases not matched to a gene; V was cut back by 1 base and J by 3 bases. Germline CDR1 is SGHAT and CDR2 is FQNNGV. CDR3 residues: CASSLALQGSMLGVYEQYF. The CDR3 DNA reads TGTGCCAGCAGCTTAGCCCTACAGGGGTCAATGCTGGGGGTCTACGAGCAGTACTTC.

This clone was seen only once. This sequence joins TRBV7-2 and TRBJ1-5; D ambiguous. CDR1 SGHTA and CDR2 FQGNSA come from the germline V gene. V lost 5 bases, J lost 8 bases, and 19 bases lay in between. The CDR3 covers 15 residues. CDR3 nucleotides: TGTGCCAGCAGCAAAGTGGTGAGGGCTCAGGAGCCCCAGCATTTT. Its translation: CASSKVVRAQEPQHF.

This clone was detected a few times. The CDR3 is CASTTGANTEAFF. In DNA, the CDR3 is TGTGCCAGCACCACAGGGGCGAACACTGAAGCTTTCTTT. This chain links TRBV7-9 with TRBJ1-1; 7 bases align to TRBD1. V shed 7 bases and J 1 base; nucleotides not matched to a gene: 3. The CDR3 totals 13 residues. Germline V gene sequence: CDR1 SEHNR, CDR2 FQNEAQ (reference sequence). The variable domain in full, with the rest retrieved from reference TRBV7-9 and TRBJ1-1, is DTGVSQNPRHKITKRGQNVTFRCDPISEHNRLYWYRQTLGQGPEFLTYFQNEAQLEKSRLLSDRFSAERPKGSFSTLEIQRTEQGDSAMYLCASTTGANTEAFFGQGTRLTVV.

This clone was counted between two and nine times. The rearrangement joins TRBV5-1 to TRBJ2-7; 8 bases line up with TRBD2. CDR3 length equals 15 residues. V shed 5 bases, J shed 2 bases, and the junction held 9 bases outside the gene matches. CDR1 and CDR2 from the germline V gene are SGHRS and YFSETQ. CDR3 nucleotide sequence: TGCGCCAGCAGTCCCCCACTAGCGGAGACCTACGAGCAGTACTTC. Its protein is CASSPPLAETYEQYF.

The CDR3 DNA reads TGTGCCAGTGAGACCGACTCCCATGGCTACACCTTC. Amino acids: CASETDSHGYTF. The chain uses TRBV19 and TRBJ1-2, with D unresolved. This CDR3 is built from 12 residues. The V gene lost 8 bases and the J gene lost 6 bases, with 13 bases spanning the gap. CDR1 is LNHDA and CDR2 is SQIVND in the germline V gene (reference sequence).